This record concerns one TCR beta chain sequence. What it binds is not known. Amplified TCR beta CDR3 regions derived from RNA transcripts. When the TCR CDR3 underwent first-round RT-PCR, the HTBI primer set was used. TCRdb re-analysed the multiplex PCR reads in MiXCR, keeping a single row per CDR3 protein. The table lists a few hundred thousand distinct CDR3 sequences, about a sixth of them singletons, with around a quarter in the top ten. Trimming shortened V by 3 bases and J by 8 bases, and 13 bases separated the two germline ends. The length of the CDR3 is 13 residues. Germline V gene lookup returns CDR1 MNHEY and CDR2 SMNVEV (reference sequence). The source of the sample is a study of T cells in Graves' hyperthyroidism and ophthalmopathy. Across the study: Sampling of peripheral blood happened at initial diagnosis, prior to any treatment.

The blood specimen was taken at initial hyperthyroidism diagnosis, before any ophthalmopathy symptoms. Notes on the study in general: A 13 V-J model separated ophthalmopathy from stable hyperthyroidism.

Input material: blood. The rearrangement uses TRBV27 and TRBJ1-1; D might be TRBD1 (6 bases). The receptor was isolated from a woman between 18 and 29 years old with Graves' hyperthyroidism that later progressed to Graves' ophthalmopathy. The CDR3: CASSLVGGHEAFF. The CDR3 DNA reads TGTGCCAGCAGTTTGGTCGGGGGACACGAAGCTTTCTTT.